A single T cell receptor beta chain is shown here with its context. The junction does not match germline at one end; this may be a read error. Time point given: pretreatment peripheral blood. Patients were diagnosed with urothelial carcinoma, either locally advanced or metastatic. This specimen belongs to a study of PD-L1 blockade in urothelial cancer. Study context: Atezolizumab therapy began for patients in about 2014, dosed at 1,200 mg intravenously every 3 weeks. Blood analysis occurred 3 weeks (second dose) and 6 weeks after treatment start.

Measured with immunoSEQ multiplex PCR; TCRdb has only the in-frame clones, and not every one. This sample has some 89,000 clones, with around 85% found just once. The germline V gene encodes CDR1 SGHRS and CDR2 YFSETQ. CDR3 length: 11 amino acids. V is TRBV5-1 and J is TRBJ2-1; the D is unclear. Source: PBMCs, taken around atezolizumab (anti-PD-L1) treatment. This sequence was found in a man between 60 and 75 years old with urothelial cancer. For the CDR3, the DNA is TGCGCCAGCAGCTCCTTCAATGAGCAGTTCTTC. Translated, it gives CASSSFNEQFF.